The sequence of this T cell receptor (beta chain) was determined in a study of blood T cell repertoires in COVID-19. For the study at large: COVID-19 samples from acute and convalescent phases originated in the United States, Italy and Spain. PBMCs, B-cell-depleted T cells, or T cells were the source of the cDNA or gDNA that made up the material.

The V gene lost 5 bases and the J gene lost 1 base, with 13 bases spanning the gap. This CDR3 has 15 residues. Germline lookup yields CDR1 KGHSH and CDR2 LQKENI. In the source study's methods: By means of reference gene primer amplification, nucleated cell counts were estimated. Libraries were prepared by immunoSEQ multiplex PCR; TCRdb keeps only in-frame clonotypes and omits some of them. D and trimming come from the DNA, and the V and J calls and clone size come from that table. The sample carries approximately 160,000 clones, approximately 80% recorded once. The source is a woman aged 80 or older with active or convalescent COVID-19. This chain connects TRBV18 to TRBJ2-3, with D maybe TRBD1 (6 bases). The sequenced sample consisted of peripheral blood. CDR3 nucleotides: TGTGCCAGCTCAATCCGGGACACAGGCACAGATACGCAGTATTTT. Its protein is CASSIRDTGTDTQYF.